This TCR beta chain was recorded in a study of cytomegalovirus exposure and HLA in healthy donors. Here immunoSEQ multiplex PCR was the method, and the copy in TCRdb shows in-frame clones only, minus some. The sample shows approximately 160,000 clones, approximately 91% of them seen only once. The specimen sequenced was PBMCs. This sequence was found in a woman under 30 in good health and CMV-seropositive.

The CDR3 is CSGEKENTEAFF. The CDR3 DNA sequence: TGCAGCGGCGAGAAAGAGAACACTGAAGCTTTCTTT. The V gene is TRBV29-1, the J gene TRBJ1-1, with D unclear. The CDR3 sequence is 12 residues long. Germline V gene sequence: CDR1 SQVTM, CDR2 ANQGSEA. Trimming left V 7 bases short and J 1 base short, with 10 bases between. The full variable domain, completed using reference TRBV29-1 and TRBJ1-1, is SAVISQKPSRDICQRGTSLTIQCQVDSQVTMMFWYRQQPGQSLTLIATANQGSEATYESGFVIDKFPISRPNLTFSTLTVSNMSPEDSSIYLCSGEKENTEAFFGQGTRLTVV.